The present T cell receptor (beta chain) was sequenced within a study of T cell repertoires in cytomegalovirus infection. Study in general: Well-studied HLA-B-restricted epitopes and recently identified HLA-C-restricted epitopes of CMV were both used in the study. CMV infection plus the matching HLA type was flagged by public TCR beta signatures. Study-level points and caveats: Adding up the frequency of public TCR beta families identified people who carried CMV plus the relevant HLA. The response measured ex vivo was dominated by TCR beta clonotypes (HLA-C-restricted and CMV-specific).

Deletions cut 1 base from V and 4 bases from J, with 14 bases between. This CDR3 is 16 amino acids long. CDR1 SGHVS and CDR2 FNYEAQ come from the germline V gene. Remarks on this clonotype: Its antigen is currently unknown.

Each CDR3 protein gets one entry after TCRdb re-called the reads with MiXCR. This sample yields approximately 730,000 distinct CDR3 sequences, of which almost 30% are seen a single time; roughly 14% belongs to the top ten. This sequence was found in a human donor in good health (CMV status not recorded). Some clones in this sample may be carry-over from other donors' samples. The gene calls are TRBV7-6 and TRBJ1-3; D unresolved. The source was cultured CD8+ T cells from PBMCs, collected from culture after CMV antigen stimulation. CDR3 sequence (DNA): TGTGCCAGCAGCTTAGGGCCGGACTTTGGAGGAAACACCATATATTTT. Amino acid sequence: CASSLGPDFGGNTIYF.